This paragraph covers one T cell receptor beta chain sequence. Its target antigen remains unknown. No quality values exist for individual bases; no much larger clone is one base distant. The data stem from a study of T cells in Graves' hyperthyroidism and ophthalmopathy (dated by TCRdb to about 2019). Describing the broader study: Peripheral blood was collected at initial diagnosis, before any treatment. Prospective prediction of ophthalmopathy was tested in an independent validation cohort consisting of fewer than 20 hyperthyroidism patients and around 16 patients who later progressed to ophthalmopathy. The 100 discovery patients were randomly split 7:3 into training and test sets. The study also compared thyroid tissue and blood T-cell repertoires from over 5 Graves' hyperthyroidism patients. TCR V-J signatures able to tell the groups apart were searched for in a discovery cohort of 100 patients, of whom roughly 42 had Graves' ophthalmopathy and 57 had stable Graves' hyperthyroidism. Once sampling was done, hyperthyroidism patients were given methimazole at a starting dose of 30 mg daily, whereas ophthalmopathy patients were given high-dose intravenous methylprednisolone. The paper describes TCR Vbeta CDR3 sequencing of around 130 peripheral blood samples, made up of roughly 45 ophthalmopathy patients, over 70 hyperthyroidism patients and 17 progressor patients.

CDR3 length: 12 amino acids, cysteine to phenylalanine. The DNA shown is the 36-base CDR3, in frame from base 1. Per the germline V gene, SGDLS is the CDR1 and YYNGEE is the CDR2. At the junction V is shortened by 0 bases and J by 8 bases, with 7 bases in between. The TCR beta CDR3 regions were amplified from RNA transcripts. For the first round of RT-PCR on the TCR CDR3, the HTBI primer set was used together with the Qiagen OneStep RT-PCR kit. The libraries were constructed in a second round of multiplex PCR and then size-selected and purified. Sequencing of the libraries was done on an Illumina HiSeq2000 using paired-end 100 bp reads. The original pipeline was this. SOAPnuke was used to process the raw data, throwing out any read that contained adapters or uncalled bases, had a mean Phred below 15, or lacked an exact constant-primer or identifier match. High-quality paired reads were merged with COPE v1.2.5, and unique nucleotide sequences were defined as clonotypes. Clonotypes were aligned to IMGT TRBV, TRBD and TRBJ reference segments using MiTCR v1.1. Analysis was restricted to V-J combinations with a frequency above 0.0001, which covered 99.2% of repertoires. A TCS score was defined as the ratio of F50 (clonal expansion) to E x V (chaos), with BLOSUM62-based TCRdist applied between CDR3 peptides within each V-J. Welch's t-statistics and random forest reduced 514 V-J features to 10 to 15, which were used in a naive Bayes classifier (R e1071). TCRdb reanalyzed the raw reads on its own, using fastp at Q25 for trimming and MiXCR for clone calling, and kept in-frame beta chains. Records with the same CDR3 protein are collapsed into one entry carrying the most frequent genes and DNA. TCRdb assigned the V and J calls; the authors' analysis was not used. The sample table shows roughly 650,000 distinct CDR3 sequences, and around 15% are seen once. Around 3.3% of the sample rests with the top ten.

Moderately to severely active disease, a Clinical Activity Score of at least 3, a NOSPECS grade of at least 4, and a duration under 3 months were present in ophthalmopathy patients. The study excluded patients with uncontrolled infections, other autoimmune diseases, pregnancy or lactation. Diagnoses were established on the basis of clinical symptoms, serum thyroxine and TRAb, thyroid ultrasound, and orbital computed tomography. PBMCs were isolated from about 9.1 ml of fresh peripheral blood by Ficoll-Paque density gradient centrifugation. Trizol reagent was used to extract total RNA, and RNA quality was then checked on an Agilent 2100 Bioanalyzer. What the research found in general, with its limitations: Most expanded thyroid clonotypes (frequency above 0.001) were also detected in blood, a finding suggesting that blood repertoires may reflect thyroid immune responses. A 13 V-J signature model separated ophthalmopathy from stable hyperthyroidism, with around 90% sensitivity and 81% to 83% specificity in cross-validation and 80%/75% in testing. No statistical method was used to fix the sample size in advance, and group allocation was not hidden from the investigators. In validation, the model predicted progression to ophthalmopathy a median of about 6 months before onset, with about 71% sensitivity and just under 75% specificity.

The specimen was blood. The chain was built from TRBV9 and TRBJ2-3; TRBD2 is perhaps the D gene, given 6 matching bases. The clonotype was recovered from a woman aged 40 to 50 with Graves' ophthalmopathy. The CDR3 sequence is CASSVEGGTQYF. The DNA sequence reads TGTGCCAGCAGCGTAGAGGGAGGTACGCAGTATTTT.